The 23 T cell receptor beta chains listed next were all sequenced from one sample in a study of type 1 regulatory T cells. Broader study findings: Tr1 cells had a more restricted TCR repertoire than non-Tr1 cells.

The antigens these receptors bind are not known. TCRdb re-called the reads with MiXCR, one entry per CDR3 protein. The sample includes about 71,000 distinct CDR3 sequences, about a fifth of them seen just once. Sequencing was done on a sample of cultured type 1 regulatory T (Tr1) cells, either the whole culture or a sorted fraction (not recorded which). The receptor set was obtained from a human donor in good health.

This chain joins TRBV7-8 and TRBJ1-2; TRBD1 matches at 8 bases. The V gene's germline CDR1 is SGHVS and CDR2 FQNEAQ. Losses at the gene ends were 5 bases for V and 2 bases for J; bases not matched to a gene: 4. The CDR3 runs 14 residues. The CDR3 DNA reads TGTGCCAGCAGCGACAGGGGATTGAACTATGGCTACACCTTC. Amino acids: CASSDRGLNYGYTF.

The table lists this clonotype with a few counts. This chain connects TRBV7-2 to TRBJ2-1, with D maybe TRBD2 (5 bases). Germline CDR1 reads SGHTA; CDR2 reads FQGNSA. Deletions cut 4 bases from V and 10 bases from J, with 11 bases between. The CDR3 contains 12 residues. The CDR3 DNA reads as TGTGCCAGCAGCTCCCCGGGCGGGGAGCAGTTCTTC. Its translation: CASSSPGGEQFF. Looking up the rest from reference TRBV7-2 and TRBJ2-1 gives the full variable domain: GAGVSQSPSNKVTEKGKDVELRCDPISGHTALYWYRQSLGQGLEFLIYFQGNSAPDKSGLPSDRFSAERTGGSVSTLTIQRTQQEDSAVYLCASSSPGGEQFFGPGTRLTVL.

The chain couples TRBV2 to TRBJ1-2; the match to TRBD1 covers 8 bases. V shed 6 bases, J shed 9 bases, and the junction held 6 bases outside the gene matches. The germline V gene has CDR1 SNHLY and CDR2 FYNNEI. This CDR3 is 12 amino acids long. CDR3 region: CASRAGGKSYTF. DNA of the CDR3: TGTGCCAGCAGGGCAGGGGGCAAAAGCTACACCTTC.

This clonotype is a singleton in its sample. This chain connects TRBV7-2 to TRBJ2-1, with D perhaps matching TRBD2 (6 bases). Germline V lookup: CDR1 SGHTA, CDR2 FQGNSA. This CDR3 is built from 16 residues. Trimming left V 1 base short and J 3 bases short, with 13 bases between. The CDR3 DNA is TGTGCCAGCAGCTTAGAGCGGGCTGGCCGCTACAATGAGCAGTTCTTC. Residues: CASSLERAGRYNEQFF.

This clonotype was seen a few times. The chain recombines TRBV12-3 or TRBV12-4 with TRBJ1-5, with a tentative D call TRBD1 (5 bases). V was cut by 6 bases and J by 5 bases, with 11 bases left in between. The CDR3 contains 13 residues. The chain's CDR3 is CASSLRGDQPQHF. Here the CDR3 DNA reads TGTGCCAGCAGCCTTAGGGGAGATCAGCCCCAGCATTTT.

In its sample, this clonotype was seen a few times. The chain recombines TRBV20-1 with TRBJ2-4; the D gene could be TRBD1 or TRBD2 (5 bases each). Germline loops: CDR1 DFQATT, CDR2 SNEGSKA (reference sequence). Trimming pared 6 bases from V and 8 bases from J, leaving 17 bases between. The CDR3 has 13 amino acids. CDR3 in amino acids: CSAPEWQGDIQYF. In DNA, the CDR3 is TGCAGTGCCCCAGAGTGGCAGGGAGACATTCAGTACTTC.

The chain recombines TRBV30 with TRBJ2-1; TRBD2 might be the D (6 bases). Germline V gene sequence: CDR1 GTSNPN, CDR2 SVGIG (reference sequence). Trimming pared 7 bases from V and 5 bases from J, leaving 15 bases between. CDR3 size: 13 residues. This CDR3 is CALSQAGNNEQFF. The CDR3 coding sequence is TGTGCCTTATCCCAGGCGGGGAACAATGAGCAGTTCTTC.

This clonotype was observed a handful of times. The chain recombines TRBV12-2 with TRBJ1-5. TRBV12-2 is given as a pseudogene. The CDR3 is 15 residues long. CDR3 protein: CASRLDPEDVQPQHF. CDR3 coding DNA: TGTGCAAGTCGCTTAGACCCAGAGGATGTTCAGCCCCAGCATTTT.

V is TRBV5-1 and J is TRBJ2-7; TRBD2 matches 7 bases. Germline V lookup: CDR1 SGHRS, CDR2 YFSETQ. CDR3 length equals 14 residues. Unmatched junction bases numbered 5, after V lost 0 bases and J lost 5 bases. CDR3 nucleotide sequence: TGCGCCAGCAGCTTGGATGCGGGAGTAAACGAGCAGTACTTC. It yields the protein CASSLDAGVNEQYF. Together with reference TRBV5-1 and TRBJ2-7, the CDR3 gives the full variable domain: KAGVTQTPRYLIKTRGQQVTLSCSPISGHRSVSWYQQTPGQGLQFLFEYFSETQRNKGNFPGRFSGRQFSNSRSEMNVSTLELGDSALYLCASSLDAGVNEQYFGPGTRLTVT.

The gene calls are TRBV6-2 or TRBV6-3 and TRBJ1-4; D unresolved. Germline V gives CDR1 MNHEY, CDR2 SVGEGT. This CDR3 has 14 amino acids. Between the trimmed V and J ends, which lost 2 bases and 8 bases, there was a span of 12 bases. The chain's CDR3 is CASSYPKGGEKLFF. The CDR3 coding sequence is TGTGCCAGCAGTTACCCCAAGGGCGGCGAAAAACTGTTTTTT.

The CDR3 loop reads CASSSKLGTGLSPLHF. Written as DNA, the CDR3 is TGTGCCAGCAGCTCGAAACTCGGGACAGGGTTGTCACCCCTCCACTTT. This sequence joins TRBV5-6 and TRBJ1-6, with 9 positions matching TRBD1. Per germline, CDR1 SGHDT and CDR2 YYEEEE. The V and J ends lost 3 bases and 10 bases, in that order; junction bases with no gene match: 11. The CDR3 loop spans 16 amino acids.

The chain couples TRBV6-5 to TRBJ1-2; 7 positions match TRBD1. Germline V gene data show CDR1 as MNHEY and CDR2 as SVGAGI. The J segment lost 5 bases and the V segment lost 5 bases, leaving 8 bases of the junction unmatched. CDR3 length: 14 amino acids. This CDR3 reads CASSLLEGAYGYTF. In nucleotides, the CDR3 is TGTGCCAGCAGTCTACTGGAGGGGGCGTATGGCTACACCTTC.

CDR3 in amino acids: CASNNGRLAGEQYF. Here the CDR3 DNA reads TGTGCCAGCAACAACGGTCGACTAGCGGGTGAGCAGTACTTC. The chain couples TRBV12-3 or TRBV12-4 to TRBJ2-7; 10 nucleotides align to TRBD2. The CDR3 length is 14 residues. With 7 bases clipped from V and 7 bases from J, the junction kept 10 bases outside the gene matches.

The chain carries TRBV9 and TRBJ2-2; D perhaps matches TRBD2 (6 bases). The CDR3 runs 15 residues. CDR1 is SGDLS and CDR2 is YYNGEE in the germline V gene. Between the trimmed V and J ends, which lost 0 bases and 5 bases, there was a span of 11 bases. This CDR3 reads CASSVAGVGTGELFF. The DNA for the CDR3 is TGTGCCAGCAGCGTAGCGGGAGTGGGGACCGGGGAGCTGTTTTTT.

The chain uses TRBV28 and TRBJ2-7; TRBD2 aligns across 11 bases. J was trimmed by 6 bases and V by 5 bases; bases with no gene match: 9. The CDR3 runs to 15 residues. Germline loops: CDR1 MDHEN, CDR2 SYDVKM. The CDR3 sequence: CASSPTSGSGTEQYF. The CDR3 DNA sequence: TGTGCCAGCAGTCCTACTAGCGGGAGCGGGACCGAGCAGTACTTC. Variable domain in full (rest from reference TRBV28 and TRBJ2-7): DVKVTQSSRYLVKRTGEKVFLECVQDMDHENMFWYRQDPGLGLRLIYFSYDVKMKEKGDIPEGYSVSREKKERFSLILESASTNQTSMYLCASSPTSGSGTEQYFGPGTRLTVT.

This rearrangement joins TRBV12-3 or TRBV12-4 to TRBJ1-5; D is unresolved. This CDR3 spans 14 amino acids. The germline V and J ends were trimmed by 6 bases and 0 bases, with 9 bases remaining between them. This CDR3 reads CASSQAYSNQPQHF. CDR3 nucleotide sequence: TGTGCCAGCAGCCAAGCATATAGCAATCAGCCCCAGCATTTT.

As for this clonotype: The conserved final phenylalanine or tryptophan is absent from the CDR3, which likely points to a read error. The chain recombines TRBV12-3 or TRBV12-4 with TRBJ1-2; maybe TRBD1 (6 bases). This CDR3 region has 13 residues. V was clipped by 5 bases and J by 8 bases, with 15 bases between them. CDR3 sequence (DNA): TGTGCCAGCAGTAACTCAGGGGCAGAGGGCTACACCTCC. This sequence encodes CASSNSGAEGYTS.

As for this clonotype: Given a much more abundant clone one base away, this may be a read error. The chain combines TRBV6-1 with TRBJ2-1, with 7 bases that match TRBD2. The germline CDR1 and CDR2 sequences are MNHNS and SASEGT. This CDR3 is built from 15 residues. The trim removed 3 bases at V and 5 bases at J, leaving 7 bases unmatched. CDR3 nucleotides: TGTGCCAGCAGTGATCATAGCGGGCAGCACAATGAGCAGTTCTTC. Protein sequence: CASSDHSGQHNEQFF.

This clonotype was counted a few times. The CDR3 region is CASSLNSPFQETQYF. DNA for the CDR3: TGCGCCAGCAGCTTGAACAGTCCCTTCCAAGAGACCCAGTACTTC. The chain couples TRBV5-1 to TRBJ2-5; D unresolved. CDR1 SGHRS and CDR2 YFSETQ come from the germline V gene. The CDR3 loop spans 15 amino acids. Trimming stripped 1 base from V and 1 base from J, with 11 bases between.

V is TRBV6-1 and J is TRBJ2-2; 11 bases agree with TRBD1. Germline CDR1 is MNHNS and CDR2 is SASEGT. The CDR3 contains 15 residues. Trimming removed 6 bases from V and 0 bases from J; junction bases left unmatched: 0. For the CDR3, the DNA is TGTGCCAGCAGGGGACAGGGGGCGAACACCGGGGAGCTGTTTTTT. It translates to CASRGQGANTGELFF.

CDR3 region: CSASGTGLNEQFF. CDR3 nucleotide sequence: TGCAGCGCCTCCGGGACAGGACTCAATGAGCAGTTCTTC. The chain carries TRBV29-1 and TRBJ2-1, with 8 bases fitting TRBD1. V was clipped by 7 bases and J by 6 bases; unmatched bases: 8. This CDR3 spans 13 amino acids. Germline V gives CDR1 SQVTM, CDR2 ANQGSEA.

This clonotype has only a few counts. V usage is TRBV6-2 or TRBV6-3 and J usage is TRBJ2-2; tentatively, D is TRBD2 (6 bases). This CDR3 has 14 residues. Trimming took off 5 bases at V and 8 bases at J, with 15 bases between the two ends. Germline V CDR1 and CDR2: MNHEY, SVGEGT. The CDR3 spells CASSPKLATGELFF. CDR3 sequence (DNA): TGTGCCAGCAGTCCCAAACTAGCTACTGGGGAGCTGTTTTTT.

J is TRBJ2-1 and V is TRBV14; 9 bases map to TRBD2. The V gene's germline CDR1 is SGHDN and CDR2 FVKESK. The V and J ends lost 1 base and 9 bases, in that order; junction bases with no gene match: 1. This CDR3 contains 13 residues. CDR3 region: CASSQARGGEQFF. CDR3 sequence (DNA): TGTGCCAGCAGCCAAGCGCGGGGGGGTGAGCAGTTCTTC.